What follows describes a single TCR beta chain. This entry belongs to a study of OX40 agonist ivuxolimab in advanced cancers. This CDR3 has 15 residues. V was trimmed by 2 bases and J by 0 bases, leaving 8 bases between them. CDR1 and CDR2 (germline): MNHNY, SVGAGI (reference sequence). The method was immunoSEQ multiplex PCR; TCRdb's version includes in-frame clones alone and lacks a portion of them. The data show about 77,000 clones, around 87% seen once. The source is an adult with an advanced solid tumor such as melanoma, head and neck, liver or kidney cancer. The sample consisted of CD4+ or CD8+ T cells sorted from blood, taken in a trial of the OX40 agonist ivuxolimab. The V and J genes are TRBV6-6 and TRBJ1-3; D call uncertain. The CDR3 sequence is CASSYPQSSGNTIYF. In DNA form, the CDR3 reads TGTGCCAGCAGTTACCCGCAGAGCTCTGGAAACACCATATATTTT.